This T cell receptor (beta chain) was identified in a study of T cell responses to AZD1222 COVID-19 vaccine. Libraries were prepared by immunoSEQ multiplex PCR; TCRdb keeps only in-frame clonotypes and omits some of them. The sample carries about 170,000 clones, just under 95% recorded once. The CDR3 consists of 15 residues. Trimming removed 6 bases from V and 5 bases from J; junction bases left unmatched: 7. The V gene's germline CDR1 is SNHLY and CDR2 FYNNEI. The TCR sequence derives from an adult in good health. The sample consisted of peripheral blood, taken on day 0 of AZD1222 vaccination. This rearrangement joins TRBV2 to TRBJ2-2; TRBD1 agrees at 9 bases. In DNA form, the CDR3 reads TGTGCCAGCAGACCGGGACAGGGAAAAACCGGGGAGCTGTTTTTT. This gives the protein CASRPGQGKTGELFF.